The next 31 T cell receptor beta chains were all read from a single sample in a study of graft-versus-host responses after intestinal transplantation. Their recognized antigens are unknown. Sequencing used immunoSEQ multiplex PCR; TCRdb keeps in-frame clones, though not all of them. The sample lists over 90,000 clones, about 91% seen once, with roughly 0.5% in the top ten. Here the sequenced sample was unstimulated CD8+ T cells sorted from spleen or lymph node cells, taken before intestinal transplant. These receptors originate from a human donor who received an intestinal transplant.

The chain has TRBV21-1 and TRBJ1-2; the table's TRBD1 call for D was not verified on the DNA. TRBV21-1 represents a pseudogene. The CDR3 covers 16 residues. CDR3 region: CASSKDRRAYVYGYTF. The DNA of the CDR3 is TGTGCCAGCAGCAAAGACCGCAGGGCCTATGTCTATGGCTACACCTTC.

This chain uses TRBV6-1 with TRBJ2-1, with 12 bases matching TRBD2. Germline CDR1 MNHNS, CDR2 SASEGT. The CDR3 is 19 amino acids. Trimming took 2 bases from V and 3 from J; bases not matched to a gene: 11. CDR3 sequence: CASSERTSGAKGFYNEQFF. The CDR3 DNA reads TGTGCCAGCAGTGAACGGACTAGCGGGGCCAAGGGATTCTACAATGAGCAGTTCTTC.

The CDR3 is CASSSTGAMNTEAFF. The CDR3 DNA reads as TGTGCCAGCAGTAGTACAGGGGCGATGAACACTGAAGCTTTCTTT. The chain links TRBV6-5 to TRBJ1-1; 7 bases fit TRBD1. The ends lost 5 bases at V and 0 bases at J; junction bases unmatched: 6. This CDR3 contains 15 residues. Germline assignment: CDR1 MNHEY and CDR2 SVGAGI.

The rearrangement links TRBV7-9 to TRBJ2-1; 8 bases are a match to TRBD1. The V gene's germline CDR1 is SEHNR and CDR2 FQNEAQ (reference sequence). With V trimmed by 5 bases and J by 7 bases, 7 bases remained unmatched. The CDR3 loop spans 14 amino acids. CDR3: CASSPGRGRNEQFF. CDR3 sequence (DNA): TGTGCCAGCAGCCCAGGCAGGGGGCGGAATGAGCAGTTCTTC.

CDR3 in amino acids: CASRTLGREDGYTF. DNA for the CDR3: TGTGCCAGCAGGACCCTTGGAAGGGAGGATGGCTACACCTTC. This rearrangement joins TRBV6-5 to TRBJ1-2; D is undetermined. Trimming took off 6 bases at V and 6 bases at J, with 17 bases between the two ends. The germline V gene encodes CDR1 MNHEY and CDR2 SVGAGI. The CDR3 is 14 residues long.

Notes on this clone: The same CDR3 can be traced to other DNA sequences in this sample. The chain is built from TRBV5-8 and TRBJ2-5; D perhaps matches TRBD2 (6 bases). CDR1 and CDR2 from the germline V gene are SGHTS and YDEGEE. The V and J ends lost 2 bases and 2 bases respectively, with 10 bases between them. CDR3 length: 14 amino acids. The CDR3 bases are TGTGCCAGCAGCTTTGGACTACTGCAAGAGACCCAGTACTTC. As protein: CASSFGLLQETQYF.

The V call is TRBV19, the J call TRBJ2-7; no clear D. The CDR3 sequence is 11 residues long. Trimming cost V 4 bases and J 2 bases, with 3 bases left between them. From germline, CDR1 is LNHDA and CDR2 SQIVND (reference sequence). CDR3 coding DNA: TGTGCCAGTAGTACTGCCTACGAGCAGTACTTC. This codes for CASSTAYEQYF. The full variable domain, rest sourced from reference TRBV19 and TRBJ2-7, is DGGITQSPKYLFRKEGQNVTLSCEQNLNHDAMYWYRQDPGQGLRLIYYSQIVNDFQKGDIAEGYSVSREKKESFPLTVTSAQKNPTAFYLCASSTAYEQYFGPGTRLTVT.

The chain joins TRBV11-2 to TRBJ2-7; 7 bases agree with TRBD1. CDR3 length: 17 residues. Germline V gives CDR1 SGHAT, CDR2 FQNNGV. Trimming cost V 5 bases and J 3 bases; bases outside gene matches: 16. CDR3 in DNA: TGTGCCAGCAGCCCTTGGCTTGAGGCGACAGGGAACTACGAGCAGTACTTC. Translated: CASSPWLEATGNYEQYF.

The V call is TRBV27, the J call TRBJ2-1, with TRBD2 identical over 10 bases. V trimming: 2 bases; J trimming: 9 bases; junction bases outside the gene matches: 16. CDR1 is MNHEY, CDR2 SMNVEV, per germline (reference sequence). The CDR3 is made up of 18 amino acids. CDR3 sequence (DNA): TGTGCCAGCAGTTTACCGCCTAGCGGGAGAGGGCCTCGGGGTGAGCAGTTCTTC. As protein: CASSLPPSGRGPRGEQFF.

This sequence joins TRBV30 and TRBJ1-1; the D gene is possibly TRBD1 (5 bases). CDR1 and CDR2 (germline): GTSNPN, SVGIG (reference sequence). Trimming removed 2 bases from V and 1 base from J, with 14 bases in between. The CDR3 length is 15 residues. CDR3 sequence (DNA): TGTGCCTGGAGTACCCCAGGAGGGGAGAACACTGAAGCTTTCTTT. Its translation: CAWSTPGGENTEAFF.

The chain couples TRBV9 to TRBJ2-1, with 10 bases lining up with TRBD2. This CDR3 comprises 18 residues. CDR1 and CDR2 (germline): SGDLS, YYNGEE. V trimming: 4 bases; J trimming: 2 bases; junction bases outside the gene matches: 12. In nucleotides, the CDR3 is TGTGCCAGCAGCTACGACAGGGAACTAGCGGGACCCTACAATGAGCAGTTCTTC. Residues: CASSYDRELAGPYNEQFF.

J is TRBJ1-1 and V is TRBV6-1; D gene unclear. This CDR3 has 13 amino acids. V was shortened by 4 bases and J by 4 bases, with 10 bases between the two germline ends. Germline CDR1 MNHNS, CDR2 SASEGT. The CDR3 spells CASSVLGFTEAFF. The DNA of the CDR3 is TGTGCCAGCAGTGTACTAGGCTTCACTGAAGCTTTCTTT.

CDR3 sequence reads: CASPGTGSEKLFF. The CDR3 coding sequence is TGTGCTAGTCCCGGGACAGGTAGCGAAAAACTGTTTTTT. The V and J genes are TRBV11-2 and TRBJ1-4, with 8 bases lining up with TRBD1. CDR1 SGHAT and CDR2 FQNNGV come from the germline V gene. The CDR3 is 13 residues long.

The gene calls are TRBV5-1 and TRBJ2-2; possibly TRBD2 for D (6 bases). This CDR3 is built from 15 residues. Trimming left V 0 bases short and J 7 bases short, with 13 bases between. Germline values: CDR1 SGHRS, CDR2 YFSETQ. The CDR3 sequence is CASSLDRGIDGELFF. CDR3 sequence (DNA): TGCGCCAGCAGCTTGGACCGCGGGATTGACGGGGAGCTGTTTTTT.

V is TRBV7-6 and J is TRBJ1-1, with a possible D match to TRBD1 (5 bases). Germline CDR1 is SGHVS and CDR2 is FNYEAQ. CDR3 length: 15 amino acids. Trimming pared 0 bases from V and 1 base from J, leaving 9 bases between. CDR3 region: CASSLARGGNTEAFF. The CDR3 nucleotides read TGTGCCAGCAGCTTAGCCCGGGGGGGGAACACTGAAGCTTTCTTT.

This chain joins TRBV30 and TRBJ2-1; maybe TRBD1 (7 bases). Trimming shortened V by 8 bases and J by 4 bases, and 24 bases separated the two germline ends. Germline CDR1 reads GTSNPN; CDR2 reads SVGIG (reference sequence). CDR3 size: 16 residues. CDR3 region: CALFRTGDRLYNEQFF. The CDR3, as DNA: TGTGCCCTATTTAGAACGGGGGACAGACTATACAATGAGCAGTTCTTC.

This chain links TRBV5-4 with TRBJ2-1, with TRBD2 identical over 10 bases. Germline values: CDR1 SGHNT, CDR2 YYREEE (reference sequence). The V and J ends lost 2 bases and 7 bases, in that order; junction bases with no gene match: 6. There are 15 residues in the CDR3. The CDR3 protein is CASSFGSGGTNEQFF. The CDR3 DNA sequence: TGTGCCAGCAGCTTCGGTAGCGGGGGGACGAATGAGCAGTTCTTC. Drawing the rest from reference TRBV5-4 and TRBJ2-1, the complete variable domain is ETGVTQSPTHLIKTRGQQVTLRCSSQSGHNTVSWYQQALGQGPQFIFQYYREEENGRGNFPPRFSGLQFPNYSSELNVNALELDDSALYLCASSFGSGGTNEQFFGPGTRLTVL.

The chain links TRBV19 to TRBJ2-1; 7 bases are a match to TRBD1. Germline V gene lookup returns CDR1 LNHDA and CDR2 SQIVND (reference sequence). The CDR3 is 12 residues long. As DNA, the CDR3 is TGTGCAGTAGGGGACAGCTACAATGAGCAGTTCTTC. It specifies CAVGDSYNEQFF.

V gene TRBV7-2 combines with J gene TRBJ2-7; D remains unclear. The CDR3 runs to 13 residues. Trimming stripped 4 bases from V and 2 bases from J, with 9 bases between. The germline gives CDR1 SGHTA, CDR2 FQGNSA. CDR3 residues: CASSSQVAYEQYF. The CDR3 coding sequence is TGTGCCAGCAGCTCGCAGGTGGCCTACGAGCAGTACTTC. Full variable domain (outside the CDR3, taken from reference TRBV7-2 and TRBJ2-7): GAGVSQSPSNKVTEKGKDVELRCDPISGHTALYWYRQSLGQGLEFLIYFQGNSAPDKSGLPSDRFSAERTGGSVSTLTIQRTQQEDSAVYLCASSSQVAYEQYFGPGTRLTVT.

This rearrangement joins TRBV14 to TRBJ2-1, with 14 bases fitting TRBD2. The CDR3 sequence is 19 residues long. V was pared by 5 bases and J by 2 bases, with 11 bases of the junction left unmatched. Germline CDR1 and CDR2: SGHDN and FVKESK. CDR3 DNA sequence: TGTGCCAGCAGCACCGGGACTAGCGGGAGAAATCCCCCCTACAATGAGCAGTTCTTC. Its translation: CASSTGTSGRNPPYNEQFF.

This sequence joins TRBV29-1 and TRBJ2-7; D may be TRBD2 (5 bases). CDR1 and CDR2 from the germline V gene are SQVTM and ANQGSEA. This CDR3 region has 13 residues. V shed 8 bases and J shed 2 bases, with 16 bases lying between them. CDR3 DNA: TGCAGCCCCCTTTCGGAGGTCCCCTACGAGCAGTACTTC. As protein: CSPLSEVPYEQYF.

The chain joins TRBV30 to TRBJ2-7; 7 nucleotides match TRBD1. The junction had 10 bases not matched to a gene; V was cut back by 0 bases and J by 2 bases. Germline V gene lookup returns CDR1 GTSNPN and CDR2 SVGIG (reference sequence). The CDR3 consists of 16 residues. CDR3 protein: CAWSVLDWDSPYEQYF. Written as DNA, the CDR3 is TGTGCCTGGAGTGTACTAGATTGGGACAGCCCCTACGAGCAGTACTTC.

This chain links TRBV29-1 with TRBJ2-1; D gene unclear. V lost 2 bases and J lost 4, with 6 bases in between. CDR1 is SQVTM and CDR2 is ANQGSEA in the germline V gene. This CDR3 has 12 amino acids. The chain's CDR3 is CSVELLYNEQFF. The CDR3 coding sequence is TGCAGCGTTGAACTACTTTACAATGAGCAGTTCTTC.

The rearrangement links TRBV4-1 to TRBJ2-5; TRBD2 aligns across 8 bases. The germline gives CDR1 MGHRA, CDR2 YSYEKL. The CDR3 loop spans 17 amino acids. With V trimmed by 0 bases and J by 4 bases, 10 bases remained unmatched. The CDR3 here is CASSQEPSGGPPETQYF. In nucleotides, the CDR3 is TGCGCCAGCAGCCAAGAACCCAGCGGGGGCCCTCCAGAGACCCAGTACTTC.

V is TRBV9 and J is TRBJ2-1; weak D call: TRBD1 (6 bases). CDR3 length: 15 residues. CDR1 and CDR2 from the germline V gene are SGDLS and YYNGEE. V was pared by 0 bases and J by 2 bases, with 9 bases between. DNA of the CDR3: TGTGCCAGCAGCGTAGTAAGGACAGCCTACAATGAGCAGTTCTTC. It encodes CASSVVRTAYNEQFF.

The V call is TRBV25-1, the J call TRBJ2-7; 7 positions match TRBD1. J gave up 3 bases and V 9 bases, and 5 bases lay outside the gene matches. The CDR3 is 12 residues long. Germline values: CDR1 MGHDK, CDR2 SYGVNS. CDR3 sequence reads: CASTGTDYEQYF. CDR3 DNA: TGTGCCAGTACCGGGACAGACTACGAGCAGTACTTC.

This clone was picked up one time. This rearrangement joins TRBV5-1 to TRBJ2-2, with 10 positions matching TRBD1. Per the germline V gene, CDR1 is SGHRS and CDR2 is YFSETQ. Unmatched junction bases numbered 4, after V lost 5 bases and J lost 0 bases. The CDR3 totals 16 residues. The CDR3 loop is CASSLGQGANTGELFF. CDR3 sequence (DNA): TGCGCCAGCAGTTTAGGACAGGGGGCGAACACCGGGGAGCTGTTTTTT.

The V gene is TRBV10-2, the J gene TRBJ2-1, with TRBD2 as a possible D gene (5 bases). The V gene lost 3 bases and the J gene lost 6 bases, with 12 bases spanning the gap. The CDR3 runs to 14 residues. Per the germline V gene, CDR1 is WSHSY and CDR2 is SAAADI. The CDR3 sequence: CASSEWELTNEQFF. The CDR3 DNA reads TGCGCCAGCAGTGAATGGGAGTTAACCAATGAGCAGTTCTTC.

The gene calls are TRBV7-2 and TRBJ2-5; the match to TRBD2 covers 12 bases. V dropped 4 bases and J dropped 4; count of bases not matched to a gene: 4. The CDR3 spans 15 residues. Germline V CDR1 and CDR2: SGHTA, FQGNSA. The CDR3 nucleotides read TGTGCCAGCAGCTCCAGGACTAGCGGGGCAGAGACCCAGTACTTC. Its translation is CASSSRTSGAETQYF.

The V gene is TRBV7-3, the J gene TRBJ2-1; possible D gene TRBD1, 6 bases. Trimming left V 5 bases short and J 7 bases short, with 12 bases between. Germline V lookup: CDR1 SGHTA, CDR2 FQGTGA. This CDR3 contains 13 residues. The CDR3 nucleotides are TGTGCCAGCAGCCCGGGACACAGGAATGAGCAGTTCTTC. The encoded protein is CASSPGHRNEQFF. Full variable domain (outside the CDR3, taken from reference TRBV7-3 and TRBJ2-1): GAGVSQTPSNKVTEKGKYVELRCDPISGHTALYWYRQSLGQGPEFLIYFQGTGAADDSGLPNDRFFAVRPEGSVSTLKIQRTERGDSAVYLCASSPGHRNEQFFGPGTRLTVL.

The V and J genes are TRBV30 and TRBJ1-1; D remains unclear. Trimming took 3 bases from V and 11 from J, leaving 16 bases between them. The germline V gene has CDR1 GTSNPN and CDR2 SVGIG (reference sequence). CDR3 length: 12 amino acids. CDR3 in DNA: TGTGCCTGGAGCCCCGGCCGCGGAGGCGCTTTCTTT. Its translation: CAWSPGRGGAFF.